This paragraph reports one TCR beta chain. The antigen is not known. Here immunoSEQ multiplex PCR was the method, and the copy in TCRdb shows in-frame clones only, minus some. The sample lists 190,000 or so clones; approximately 90% were seen once. The sample belongs to a study of T cell responses to AZD1222 COVID-19 vaccine. Overall study findings and caveats: White British ancestry dominated among donors, who included more females, and clonal diversity was possibly underestimated.

The germline V gene encodes CDR1 MNHNY and CDR2 SVGAGI (reference sequence). V gave up 11 bases and J gave up 0 bases, with 10 bases separating them. The CDR3 runs to 13 residues. The origin of this receptor is an adult who received the AZD1222 COVID-19 vaccine. The chain carries TRBV6-6 and TRBJ1-4; D may be TRBD1 (5 bases). Sample: peripheral blood, taken 28 days after the second AZD1222 dose. The CDR3 DNA is TGTGCCTGCGCGGGGGCAACTAATGAAAAACTGTTTTTT. It yields the protein CACAGATNEKLFF.